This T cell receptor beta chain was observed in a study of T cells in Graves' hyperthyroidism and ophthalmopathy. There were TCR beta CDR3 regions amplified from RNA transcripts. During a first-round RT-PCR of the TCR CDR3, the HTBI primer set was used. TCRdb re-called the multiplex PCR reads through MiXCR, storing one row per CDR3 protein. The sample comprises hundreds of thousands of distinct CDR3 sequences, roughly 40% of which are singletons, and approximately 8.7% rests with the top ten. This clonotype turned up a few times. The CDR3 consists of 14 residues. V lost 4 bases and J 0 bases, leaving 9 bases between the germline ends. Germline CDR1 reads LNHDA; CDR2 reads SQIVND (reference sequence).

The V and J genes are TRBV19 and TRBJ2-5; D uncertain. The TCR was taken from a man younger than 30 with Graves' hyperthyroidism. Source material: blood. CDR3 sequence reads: CASSKGPNQETQYF. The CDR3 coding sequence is TGTGCCAGTAGTAAAGGACCGAACCAAGAGACCCAGTACTTC.